This TCR beta chain derives from a study of shared clonotypes between healthy human individuals. Study-level points and caveats: For sorted subsets, rarefaction showed incomplete sequencing despite large depth. Sampling was confined to blood; repertoires within tissues likely differ.

The CDR3 totals 16 residues. The germline V and J ends were trimmed by 0 bases and 4 bases, with 13 bases remaining between them. CDR1 is SGHDT, CDR2 YYEEEE, per germline. Naive CD8 cells lacked CD45RO, underwent positive selection for CCR7 and left out terminally differentiated effector memory CD45RA+ cells. This clone was seen a handful of times. Its antigen remains unidentified. As processed by the authors: ImmunoSEQ sequences covered only the junction and lacked quality scores; filtering therefore differed. The method was immunoSEQ multiplex PCR; TCRdb's version includes in-frame clones alone and lacks a portion of them. V, J and clone size are those of that table, while D and trimming were read from the DNA. In the table there are roughly 2.1 million clones, 90% to 95% of which are singletons.

This chain joins TRBV5-6 and TRBJ2-2, with D tentatively TRBD2 (7 bases). This receptor was obtained from a young man in good health. Some clones in this sample may be carry-over from other donors' samples. The sample comprised naive CD8+ T cells from PBMCs. Here the CDR3 DNA reads TGTGCCAGCAGCTTGGTCGGGGGGCTGTCCACCGGGGAGCTGTTTTTT. It is translated as CASSLVGGLSTGELFF.